This TCR beta chain was sequenced in a study of breast tumors, draining lymph nodes, adjacent tissues. CDR1 and CDR2 from the germline V gene are ENHRY and SYGVKD. The CDR3 has 15 amino acids. With 6 bases clipped from V and 5 bases from J, the junction kept 6 bases outside the gene matches. Overall study findings and caveats: Most tumor T cells seemingly derive from lymph node, then expand in tumor. Luminal-like breast cancer showed significantly higher tumor–nontumor repertoire similarity than basal-like. Tumor T cell lymph node origin was a supported hypothesis, not proven.

In this sample, this clonotype turned up many times. Its antigen is unknown. Axillary draining lymph nodes of breast cancer patients supplied the node samples. TCRdb independently ran MiXCR on the multiplex PCR reads; one entry per CDR3 protein. Found here are about 230,000 distinct CDR3 sequences, approximately 30% of them singletons; the top ten hold 1.2% to 1.5%. The source of this sequence is a female donor with breast cancer. Some clones in this sample may be carry-over from other donors' samples. What was sequenced was axillary lymph node tissue. The chain links TRBV10-3 to TRBJ2-1; 11 bases fit TRBD2. CDR3 sequence reads: CAIRPGLADNNEQFF. CDR3 sequence (DNA): TGTGCCATCAGACCGGGACTAGCGGATAACAATGAGCAGTTCTTC.